The entry below describes one T cell receptor (beta chain). What it recognizes is unknown. The CDR3 length is 15 residues. CDR1 is SGHDT and CDR2 is YYEEEE in the germline V gene. Trimming removed 4 bases from V and 2 bases from J, with 14 bases in between. The source of the sample is a study of cytomegalovirus exposure and HLA in healthy donors. General study findings and limits: Altogether, 170 or so TCR beta chains were recorded as cytomegalovirus-associated.

PCR primers comprised 60 Vbeta and 13 Jbeta primers. Assay used: immunoSEQ multiplex PCR; TCRdb lists only in-frame clones, some missing. The sample holds approximately 220,000 clones, approximately 88% seen once. Sequenced: PBMCs. The TCR sequence derives from a boy aged 2 to 9 in good health and CMV-seronegative. The J gene is TRBJ2-3, the V gene TRBV5-6, with D perhaps TRBD2 (5 bases). CDR3: CASSPWTGITDTQYF. CDR3 nucleotides: TGTGCCAGCAGCCCCTGGACTGGGATCACAGATACGCAGTATTTT.